This T cell receptor beta chain comes out of a study of cytomegalovirus exposure and HLA in healthy donors. This clone occurred a few times. The antigen is undetermined. Deletions cut 1 base from V and 4 bases from J, with 2 bases between. Germline V CDR1 and CDR2: SGHRS, YFSETQ. The CDR3 covers 11 residues. It was with 60 Vbeta and 13 Jbeta primers that the PCR ran. In the authors' workflow: Later, 75 million to 100 million unique TCR beta chains were counted in an analysis, and approximately 9.9 million of them were shared. The method was immunoSEQ multiplex PCR; TCRdb's version includes in-frame clones alone and lacks a portion of them. V, J and clone size are those of that table, while D and trimming were read from the DNA. The table records 100,000 to 150,000 clones, about 68% of them present only once. Study-wide points: Analyzed later, association rates of TCRs varied across HLA loci, with DRB1 most and HLA-C fewest. Previous analysis showed most TCR beta V segments were productive about 90% or about 30% of the time. Among CMV-associated TCR beta chains, most appeared HLA-restricted in a later analysis.

This TCR came from a man aged 35 to 55 in good health and CMV-seropositive. This chain uses TRBV5-1 with TRBJ2-5; D is undetermined. The material sequenced was PBMCs. CDR3 sequence (DNA): TGCGCCAGCAGCTTGCGAGAGACCCAGTACTTC. The encoded protein is CASSLRETQYF.